This TCR beta chain was profiled in a study of Graves' ophthalmopathy and Graves' hyperthyroidism. Study-wide points: The model predicted progression of ophthalmopathy with a sensitivity of around 70%, and its specificity was around 72%. Detection in blood was also observed for most expanded thyroid clonotypes above 0.001 frequency. Sensitivity of 87.88% and specificity of less than 82% were achieved when a 13-signature model separated ophthalmopathy from stable hyperthyroidism.

This clonotype appeared many times. Its matching antigen is unknown. Amplification of the TCR beta CDR3 regions used RNA transcripts (as template). Second-round multiplex PCR followed a first-round RT-PCR using HTBI primers. TCRdb called the multiplex PCR reads again in MiXCR, with one record for every CDR3 protein. The sample holds fewer than 400,000 distinct CDR3 sequences, about 18% seen once. Germline V CDR1 and CDR2: GTSNPN, SVGIG (reference sequence). Trimming stripped 3 bases from V and 0 bases from J, with 3 bases between. The CDR3 is 12 residues long. The chain links TRBV30 to TRBJ1-5; D is unclear. Material: peripheral blood. The clonotype comes from a woman aged 18-35 years with Graves' ophthalmopathy. The CDR3 region is CAWRDSNQPQHF. The CDR3, as DNA: TGTGCCTGGAGAGATAGCAATCAGCCCCAGCATTTT.